Listed here are 15 T cell receptor beta chains from one sample, sequenced in a study of blood T cell repertoires in COVID-19. The assay was immunoSEQ multiplex PCR, and TCRdb's table has in-frame clones only and misses some. The data contain around 220,000 clones, about nine tenths of them singletons. The sample comprised peripheral blood. The receptors here all came from a woman aged 45 to 65 with acute or convalescent COVID-19.

V gene TRBV29-1 combines with J gene TRBJ2-1, with D perhaps TRBD2 (5 bases). The CDR3 loop spans 12 amino acids. Germline V lookup: CDR1 SQVTM, CDR2 ANQGSEA. Trimming left V 8 bases short and J 2 bases short, with 10 bases between. The DNA of the CDR3 is TGCAGCAGAGCGGAAACCTACAATGAGCAGTTCTTC. As protein: CSRAETYNEQFF.

The V gene is TRBV15, the J gene TRBJ1-6, with 7 bases identical to TRBD1. Germline trimming cut 3 bases from V and 3 bases from J; bases unmatched to any gene: 2. The CDR3 has 15 amino acids. Germline V gene lookup returns CDR1 LNHNV and CDR2 YYDKDF (reference sequence). The CDR3 sequence is CATSSGQVYNSPLHF. The CDR3 DNA follows: TGTGCCACCAGCAGTGGACAGGTCTATAATTCACCCCTCCACTTT.

This sequence joins TRBV10-2 and TRBJ2-5, with 8 bases aligning to TRBD2. V shed 3 bases, J shed 3 bases, and the junction held 6 bases outside the gene matches. The germline V gene has CDR1 WSHSY and CDR2 SAAADI. This CDR3 has 15 amino acids. The DNA of the CDR3 is TGCGCCAGCAGTGACTGGGGCGGGGGGAAAGAGACCCAGTACTTC. Translated: CASSDWGGGKETQYF.

The chain employs TRBV6-5 and TRBJ1-2, with D maybe TRBD1 (5 bases). This CDR3 contains 13 residues. Germline CDR1 reads MNHEY; CDR2 reads SVGAGI. V lost 6 bases, J lost 1 base, and 9 bases lay in between. The CDR3 region is CASRRQGNYGYTF. The CDR3 coding sequence is TGTGCCAGCAGGAGGCAGGGTAACTATGGCTACACCTTC.

This chain uses TRBV19 with TRBJ1-1, with 7 bases that match TRBD1. Germline loops: CDR1 LNHDA, CDR2 SQIVND (reference sequence). J gave up 8 bases and V 8 bases, and 11 bases lay outside the gene matches. This CDR3 has 13 residues. CDR3 DNA: TGTGCCAGTCACTACCGGGACAGCCTCGAAGCTTTCTTT. Encoded protein: CASHYRDSLEAFF.

V gene TRBV7-2 combines with J gene TRBJ2-7; D is perhaps TRBD1 (7 bases). Trimming took 5 bases from V and 4 from J, leaving 15 bases between them. In germline, CDR1 is SGHTA, CDR2 FQGNSA. This CDR3 is 14 amino acids long. The CDR3 region is CASSQNQGGYEQYF. As DNA, the CDR3 is TGTGCCAGCAGCCAAAACCAGGGGGGTTACGAGCAGTACTTC. Full variable domain (outside the CDR3, taken from reference TRBV7-2 and TRBJ2-7): GAGVSQSPSNKVTEKGKDVELRCDPISGHTALYWYRQSLGQGLEFLIYFQGNSAPDKSGLPSDRFSAERTGGSVSTLTIQRTQQEDSAVYLCASSQNQGGYEQYFGPGTRLTVT.

This rearrangement joins TRBV28 to TRBJ2-2; weak D call: TRBD1 (5 bases). Germline V gives CDR1 MDHEN, CDR2 SYDVKM. V was cut by 1 base and J by 4 bases, with 10 bases left in between. CDR3 length: 15 amino acids. Written as DNA, the CDR3 is TGTGCCAGCAGTTTATTGGGGCAGGGCACCGGGGAGCTGTTTTTT. Translated: CASSLLGQGTGELFF.

V usage is TRBV5-1 and J usage is TRBJ2-5; 8 bases fit TRBD2. From germline, CDR1 is SGHRS and CDR2 YFSETQ. CDR3 length: 14 amino acids. V trimming: 4 bases; J trimming: 10 bases; junction bases outside the gene matches: 12. CDR3 DNA: TGCGCCAGCAGCAGTGCGGGGGGCGCGGTTCACCAGTACTTC. Protein product: CASSSAGGAVHQYF.

V usage is TRBV5-4 and J usage is TRBJ2-3; D is unclear. The CDR3 covers 14 residues. CDR1 SGHNT and CDR2 YYREEE come from the germline V gene (reference sequence). V was clipped by 5 bases and J by 2 bases, with 12 bases between them. The CDR3 is CASSSPPLTDTQYF. The CDR3 nucleotides read TGTGCCAGCAGTTCCCCTCCTCTCACAGATACGCAGTATTTT.

The V and J genes are TRBV10-3 and TRBJ2-5; TRBD2 aligns across 14 bases. The CDR3 totals 14 residues. CDR1 ENHRY and CDR2 SYGVKD come from the germline V gene. Trimming took 8 bases from V and 3 from J; bases not matched to a gene: 2. The CDR3 loop reads CAIATSGREETQYF. For the CDR3, the DNA is TGTGCCATCGCGACTAGCGGGAGGGAAGAGACCCAGTACTTC.

This clone was counted only a few times. CDR3 sequence (DNA): TGTGCCAGCAGTGGGACAGGGGGCGGTGAAAAACTGTTTTTT. Residues: CASSGTGGGEKLFF. The chain combines TRBV6-6 with TRBJ1-4; 12 bases match TRBD1. The germline CDR1 and CDR2 sequences are MNHNY and SVGAGI (reference sequence). The CDR3 sequence is 14 residues long. The junction had 2 bases not matched to a gene; V was cut back by 5 bases and J by 7 bases.

This chain links TRBV7-9 with TRBJ1-5; D might be TRBD1 (6 bases). CDR1 is SEHNR and CDR2 is FQNEAQ in the germline V gene (reference sequence). Trimming shortened V by 6 bases and J by 5 bases, and 11 bases separated the two germline ends. The CDR3 has 13 amino acids. The CDR3 DNA is TGTGCCAGCAGGGGGGGGGCCGATCAGCCCCAGCATTTT. Its protein product is CASRGGADQPQHF. The full variable domain, rest sourced from reference TRBV7-9 and TRBJ1-5, is DTGVSQNPRHKITKRGQNVTFRCDPISEHNRLYWYRQTLGQGPEFLTYFQNEAQLEKSRLLSDRFSAERPKGSFSTLEIQRTEQGDSAMYLCASRGGADQPQHFGDGTRLSIL.

V usage is TRBV3-1 (or the pseudogene TRBV3-2) and J usage is TRBJ1-2; 7 bases map to TRBD1. This CDR3 comprises 14 residues. Unmatched junction bases numbered 7, after V lost 4 bases and J lost 5 bases. Germline CDR1 and CDR2: LGHDT and YNNKEL (reference sequence). The CDR3 loop is CASSPTGVEYGYTF. CDR3 DNA: TGTGCCAGCAGCCCCACAGGGGTAGAATATGGCTACACCTTC.

The J gene is TRBJ2-7, the V gene TRBV4-1, with 7 nucleotides matching TRBD2. This CDR3 has 17 residues. The J segment lost 8 bases and the V segment lost 0 bases, leaving 16 bases of the junction unmatched. The germline gives CDR1 MGHRA, CDR2 YSYEKL. The CDR3 region is CASSQDVWDGRMGQQYF. In DNA, the CDR3 is TGCGCCAGCAGCCAAGATGTTTGGGACGGGAGGATGGGTCAGCAGTACTTC.

The rearrangement links TRBV3-1 (or the pseudogene TRBV3-2) to TRBJ2-3; 9 nucleotides match TRBD1. Germline loops: CDR1 LGHDT, CDR2 YNNKEL (reference sequence). This CDR3 comprises 16 residues. V gave up 4 bases and J gave up 4 bases; unmatched junction bases: 9. The CDR3 nucleotides are TGTGCCAGCAGCCCCCACGGACAGGGGTATTCAGATACGCAGTATTTT. It is translated as CASSPHGQGYSDTQYF.